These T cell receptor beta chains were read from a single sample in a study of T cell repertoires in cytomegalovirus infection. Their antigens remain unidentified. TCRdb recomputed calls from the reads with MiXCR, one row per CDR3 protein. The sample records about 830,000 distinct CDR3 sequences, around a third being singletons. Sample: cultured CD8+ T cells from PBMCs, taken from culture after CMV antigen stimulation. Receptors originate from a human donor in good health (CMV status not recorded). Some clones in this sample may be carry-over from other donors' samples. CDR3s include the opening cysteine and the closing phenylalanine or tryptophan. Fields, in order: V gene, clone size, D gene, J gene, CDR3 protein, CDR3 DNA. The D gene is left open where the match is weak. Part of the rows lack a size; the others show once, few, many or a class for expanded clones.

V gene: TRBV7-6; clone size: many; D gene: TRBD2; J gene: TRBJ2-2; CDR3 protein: CASSPAPSGGASGELFF; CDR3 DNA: TGTGCCAGCAGCCCGGCCCCTAGCGGGGGGGCTTCCGGGGAGCTGTTTTTT
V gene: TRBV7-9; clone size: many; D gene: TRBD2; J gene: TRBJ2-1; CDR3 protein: CASSLEAGGREQFF; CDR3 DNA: TGTGCCAGCAGCTTAGAAGCGGGGGGGCGTGAGCAGTTCTTC
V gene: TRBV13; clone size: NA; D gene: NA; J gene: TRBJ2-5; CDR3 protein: CASSLDLGQQETQYF; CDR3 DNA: TGTGCCAGCAGCTTAGATTTGGGACAACAAGAGACCCAGTACTTC
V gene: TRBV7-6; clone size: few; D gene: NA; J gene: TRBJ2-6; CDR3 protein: CASSLLGNPGSGANVLTF; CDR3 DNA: TGTGCCAGCAGCTTACTGGGTAACCCGGGCTCTGGGGCCAACGTCCTGACTTTC
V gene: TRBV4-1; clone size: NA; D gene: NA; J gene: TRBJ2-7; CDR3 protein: CASSHSGVAYEQYF; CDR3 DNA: TGCGCCAGCAGCCATTCCGGGGTCGCCTACGAGCAGTACTTC
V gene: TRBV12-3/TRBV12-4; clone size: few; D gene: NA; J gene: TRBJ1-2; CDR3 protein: CASSYDRSGGYTF; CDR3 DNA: TGTGCCAGCAGTTATGACCGTTCTGGGGGCTACACCTTC
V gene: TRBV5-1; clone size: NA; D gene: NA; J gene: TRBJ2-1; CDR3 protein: CASRMGGEQFF; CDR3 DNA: TGCGCCAGCCGGATGGGGGGTGAGCAGTTCTTC
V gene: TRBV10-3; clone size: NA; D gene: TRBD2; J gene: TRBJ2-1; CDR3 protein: CAITIVGQGLLAGGPIIYEQFF; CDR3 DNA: TGTGCCATCACGATTGTGGGACAGGGCCTACTAGCGGGGGGGCCTATTATCTATGAGCAGTTCTTC
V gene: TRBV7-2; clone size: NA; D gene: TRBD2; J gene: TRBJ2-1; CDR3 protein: CASSLWLAGPYNEQFF; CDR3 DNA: TGTGCCAGCAGCTTATGGCTAGCGGGCCCCTACAATGAGCAGTTCTTC
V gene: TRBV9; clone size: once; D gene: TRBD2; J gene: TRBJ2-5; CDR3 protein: CASSAGGGPETQYF; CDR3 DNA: TGTGCCAGCAGCGCCGGGGGGGGCCCGGAGACCCAGTACTTC
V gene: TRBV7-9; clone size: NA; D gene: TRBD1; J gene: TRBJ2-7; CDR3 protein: CASSLTGTGVEQYF; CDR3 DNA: TGTGCCAGCAGCCTCACCGGGACAGGGGTTGAGCAGTACTTC
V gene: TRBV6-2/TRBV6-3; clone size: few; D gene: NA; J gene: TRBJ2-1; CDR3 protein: CASKLPSSYNEQFF; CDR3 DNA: TGTGCCAGCAAACTGCCCAGCTCCTACAATGAGCAGTTCTTC
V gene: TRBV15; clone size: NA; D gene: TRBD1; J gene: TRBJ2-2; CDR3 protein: CATSGDRGLTGELFF; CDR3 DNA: TGTGCCACCAGCGGGGACAGGGGGCTTACCGGGGAGCTGTTTTTT
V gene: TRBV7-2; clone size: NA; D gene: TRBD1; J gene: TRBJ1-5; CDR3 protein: CASSITGTGYQPQHF; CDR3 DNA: TGTGCCAGCAGCATCACCGGGACAGGGTATCAGCCCCAGCATTTT
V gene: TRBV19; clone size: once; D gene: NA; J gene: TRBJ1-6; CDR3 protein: CASSIEEGWSPLHF; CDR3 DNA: TGTGCCAGTAGTATCGAGGAGGGCTGGTCACCCCTCCACTTT
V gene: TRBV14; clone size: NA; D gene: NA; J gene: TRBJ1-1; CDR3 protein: CASSQGELSNTEAFF; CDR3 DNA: TGTGCCAGCAGCCAAGGGGAGCTATCGAACACTGAAGCTTTCTTT
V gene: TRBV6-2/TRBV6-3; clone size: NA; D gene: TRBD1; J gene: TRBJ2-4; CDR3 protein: CASSPGQGRIQYF; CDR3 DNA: TGTGCCAGCAGTCCCGGACAGGGGCGCATTCAGTACTTC
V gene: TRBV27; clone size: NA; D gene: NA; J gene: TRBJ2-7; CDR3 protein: CATGVGGSPYEQYF; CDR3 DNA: TGTGCCACCGGGGTGGGAGGATCCCCCTACGAGCAGTACTTC
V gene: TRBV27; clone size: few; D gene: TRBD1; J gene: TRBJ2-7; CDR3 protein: CASSFRQGREQYF; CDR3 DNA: TGTGCCAGCAGTTTCCGACAGGGCCGCGAGCAGTACTTC
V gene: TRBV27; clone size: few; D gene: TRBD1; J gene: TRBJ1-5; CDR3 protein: CASSWDSQINQPQHF; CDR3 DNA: TGTGCCAGCAGCTGGGACAGCCAGATTAATCAGCCCCAGCATTTT
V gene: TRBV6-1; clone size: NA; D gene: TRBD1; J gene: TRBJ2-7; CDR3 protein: CASRKGQSLYEQYF; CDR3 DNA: TGTGCCAGCAGAAAGGGACAGAGCCTCTACGAGCAGTACTTC
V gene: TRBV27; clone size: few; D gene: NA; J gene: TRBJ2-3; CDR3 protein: CASSSLPPTDTQYF; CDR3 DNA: TGTGCCAGCAGTTCCCTCCCCCCCACAGATACGCAGTATTTT
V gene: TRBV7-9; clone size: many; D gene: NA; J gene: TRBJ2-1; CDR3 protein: CASSIQGNEQFF; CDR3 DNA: TGTGCCAGCAGTATTCAGGGTAATGAGCAGTTCTTC
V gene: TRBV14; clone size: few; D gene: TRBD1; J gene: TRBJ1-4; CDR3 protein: CASSKDRGLLGLFF; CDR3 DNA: TGTGCCAGCAGCAAGGACAGGGGCCTTTTGGGACTGTTTTTT
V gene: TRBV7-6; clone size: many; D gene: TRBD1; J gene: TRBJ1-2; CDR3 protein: CASSPLGTGGVGYTF; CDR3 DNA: TGTGCCAGCAGCCCCTTAGGGACAGGGGGCGTCGGCTACACCTTC
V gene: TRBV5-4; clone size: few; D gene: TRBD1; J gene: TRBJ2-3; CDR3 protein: CATQDRQRTGSDTQYF; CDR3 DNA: TGTGCCACCCAGGACAGGCAACGAACAGGGTCCGATACGCAGTATTTT
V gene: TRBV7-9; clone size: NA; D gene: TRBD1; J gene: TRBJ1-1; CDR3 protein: CASSLADREAFF; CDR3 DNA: TGTGCCAGCAGCTTAGCGGACAGGGAAGCTTTCTTT
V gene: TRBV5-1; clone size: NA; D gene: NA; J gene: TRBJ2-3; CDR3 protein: CASSMGLTSTDTQYF; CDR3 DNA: TGCGCCAGCAGCATGGGACTGACTAGCACAGATACGCAGTATTTT
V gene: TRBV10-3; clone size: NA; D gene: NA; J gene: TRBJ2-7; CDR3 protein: CAISDRFSGPLEQYF; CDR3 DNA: TGTGCCATCAGTGATCGTTTTTCCGGGCCCCTGGAGCAGTACTTC